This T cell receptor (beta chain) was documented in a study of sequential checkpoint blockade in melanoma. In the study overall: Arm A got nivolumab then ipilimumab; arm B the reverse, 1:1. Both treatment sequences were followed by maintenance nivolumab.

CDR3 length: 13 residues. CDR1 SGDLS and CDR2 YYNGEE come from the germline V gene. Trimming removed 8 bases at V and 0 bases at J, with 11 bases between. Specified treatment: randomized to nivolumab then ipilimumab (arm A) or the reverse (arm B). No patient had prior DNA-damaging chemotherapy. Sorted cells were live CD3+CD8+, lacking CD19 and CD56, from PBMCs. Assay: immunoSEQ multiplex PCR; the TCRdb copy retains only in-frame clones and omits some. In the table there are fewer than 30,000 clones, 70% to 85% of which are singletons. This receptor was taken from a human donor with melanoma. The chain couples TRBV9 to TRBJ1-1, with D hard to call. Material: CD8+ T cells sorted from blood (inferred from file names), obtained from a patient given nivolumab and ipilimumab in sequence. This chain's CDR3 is CASSGGVNTEAFF. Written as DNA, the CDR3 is TGTGCCAGTTCTGGCGGGGTGAACACTGAAGCTTTCTTT. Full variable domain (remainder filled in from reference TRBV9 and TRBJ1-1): DSGVTQTPKHLITATGQRVTLRCSPRSGDLSVYWYQQSLDQGLQFLIQYYNGEERAKGNILERFSAQQFPDLHSELNLSSLELGDSALYFCASSGGVNTEAFFGQGTRLTVV.